The entry below describes one TCR beta chain. The TCR beta library used iRepertoire HTBI primers with Arm-PCR amplification of CDR3. MiXCR, run by TCRdb on the multiplex PCR reads, gives a single entry per CDR3 protein. The sample consists of about 290,000 distinct CDR3 sequences, 20% to 25% of them appearing once. The time point denotes: persistent/refractory GD, antithyroid drugs over 5 years with positive TRAb. From PBMCs, RNA was extracted and then used to make the TCR library. Graves' disease was diagnosed by American Thyroid Association guidelines. This specimen comes from a study of regulatory T cells in long-lasting Graves disease. Study overall: Over 5 years of antithyroid drugs plus positive TSH receptor antibodies defined persistent Graves' disease.

The V end lost 5 bases, the J end lost 0 bases, and 5 bases lay between the germline ends. Germline CDR1 is DFQATT and CDR2 is SNEGSKA (reference sequence). The CDR3 is made up of 12 amino acids. Sequencing used peripheral blood mononuclear cells (PBMCs), obtained when the disease was refractory, from a patient treated with antithyroid drugs. This TCR was sampled from a female donor with Graves disease. The chain couples TRBV20-1 to TRBJ1-3; unclear D gene. The CDR3 loop reads CSAVYSGNTIYF. The CDR3 coding sequence is TGCAGTGCTGTCTACTCTGGAAACACCATATATTTT.